One sample yielded the 24 T cell receptor beta chains listed below, sequenced in a study of blood T cells in healthy people across ages. A second about 7 to 11 cycle PCR used barcoded and J-beta primers. From the 5' RACE reads, TCRdb called clonotypes with MiXCR, one entry per CDR3 protein. The sample carries hundreds of thousands of distinct CDR3 sequences, about 32% recorded once. Sample: blood. The receptors shown here come from a woman over 75 in good health.

This rearrangement joins TRBV4-2 to TRBJ1-1; D is uncertain. The V end lost 5 bases, the J end lost 4 bases, and 17 bases lay between the germline ends. The CDR3 is 15 residues long. Looked up from germline, CDR1 is LGHNA and CDR2 is YNFKEQ. The CDR3 here is CASSENLVPGTEAFF. The CDR3 DNA reads TGTGCCAGCAGCGAGAACCTCGTTCCAGGCACTGAAGCTTTCTTT.

This clonotype came up a few times. V and J are TRBV5-6 and TRBJ2-1; TRBD2 aligns across 9 bases. This CDR3 contains 15 residues. V was pared by 4 bases and J by 8 bases, with 10 bases of the junction left unmatched. Germline V gives CDR1 SGHDT, CDR2 YYEEEE. In DNA, the CDR3 is TGTGCCAGCAGCGTAAGAGCGGGAGGTTTCGATGAGCAGTTCTTC. This codes for CASSVRAGGFDEQFF.

The gene calls are TRBV7-9 and TRBJ1-2; D gene uncertain. V was pared by 5 bases and J by 3 bases, with 10 bases between. CDR3 length equals 13 residues. The germline CDR1 and CDR2 sequences are SEHNR and FQNEAQ (reference sequence). Here the CDR3 reads CASSDETDYGYTF. As DNA, the CDR3 is TGTGCCAGCAGCGATGAGACTGACTATGGCTACACCTTC.

This clonotype has a count of ten or more. This sequence joins TRBV11-2 and TRBJ2-5; weak D call: TRBD1 (5 bases). CDR1 is SGHAT and CDR2 is FQNNGV in the germline V gene. The CDR3 is made up of 16 amino acids. Trimming pared 6 bases from V and 1 base from J, leaving 18 bases between. This CDR3 reads CASSHTRGRVQETQYF. The CDR3 nucleotides read TGTGCCAGCAGTCACACAAGGGGTAGGGTCCAAGAGACCCAGTACTTC. Based on the CDR3 plus reference TRBV11-2 and TRBJ2-5, the full variable domain is EAGVAQSPRYKIIEKRQSVAFWCNPISGHATLYWYQQILGQGPKLLIQFQNNGVVDDSQLPKDRFSAERLKGVDSTLKIQPAKLEDSAVYLCASSHTRGRVQETQYFGPGTRLLVL.

This clonotype was found a few times. A single base separates this from a much larger clone, so it may be a read error. The V call is TRBV28, the J call TRBJ2-5; possible D gene TRBD1, 6 bases. The end of the DNA aligns better with TRBJ2-7, so the J call may be wrong. The CDR3 loop spans 12 amino acids. The germline V gene has CDR1 MDHEN and CDR2 SYDVKM. The CDR3 nucleotides are TGTGCCCGCTCTGGGGACATCTACGAGCAGTACTTC. This gives the protein CARSGDIYEQYF.

This clonotype was observed a handful of times. This chain connects TRBV5-1 to TRBJ2-1, with D possibly matching TRBD1 (6 bases). The CDR3 is 15 amino acids. Trimming removed 0 bases at V and 2 bases at J, with 9 bases between. Germline CDR1 SGHRS, CDR2 YFSETQ. For the CDR3, the DNA is TGCGCCAGCAGCTTGGAGGGGGAACCCTACAATGAGCAGTTCTTC. Amino acid sequence: CASSLEGEPYNEQFF.

Worth noting for this clonotype: This may come from a read error, since a much larger clone is one base off. This chain connects TRBV6-2 or TRBV6-3 to TRBJ1-2; no clear D gene. Trimming removed 6 bases at V and 3 bases at J, with 11 bases between. The CDR3 contains 13 residues. CDR1 is MNHEY, CDR2 SVGEGT, per germline. The CDR3 DNA reads TGTGCCAGCAGGTCAACGGAATACTATGGCTACACCTTC. This sequence encodes CASRSTEYYGYTF.

This clonotype was recorded a few times. The DNA of the CDR3 is TGTGCCAGCAGGACCGGGACAGGGGGCCGAGGCAATCAGCCCCAGCATTTT. Protein product: CASRTGTGGRGNQPQHF. This chain connects TRBV2 to TRBJ1-5, with TRBD1 identical over 12 bases. The CDR3 runs to 17 residues. CDR1 SNHLY and CDR2 FYNNEI come from the germline V gene. V was clipped by 6 bases and J by 2 bases; unmatched bases: 8.

This clonotype has more than one count but fewer than ten. The rearrangement uses TRBV28 and TRBJ2-3, with D perhaps matching TRBD2 (7 bases). The CDR3 runs to 15 residues. Germline V gives CDR1 MDHEN, CDR2 SYDVKM. Trimming removed 8 bases from V and 3 bases from J, with 18 bases in between. The CDR3 nucleotides read TGTGCCAGCGCCCGAGGGGGGGGGCGGACAGATACGCAGTATTTT. Amino acid sequence: CASARGGGRTDTQYF.

This clonotype was seen ten or more times. The chain uses TRBV20-1 and TRBJ2-1, with 9 bases identical to TRBD2. After removal of 3 bases from V and 8 bases from J, the junction contained 11 bases not matched to a gene. CDR1 and CDR2 (germline): DFQATT, SNEGSKA (reference sequence). The CDR3 length is 15 residues. CDR3 DNA sequence: TGCAGTGCTAGGGAAGGCGGGGGGGCTTTTCATGAGCAGTTCTTC. Encoded protein: CSAREGGGAFHEQFF.

This clonotype has just a few counts. The chain uses TRBV12-3 or TRBV12-4 and TRBJ1-1, with D perhaps TRBD1 (6 bases). With 3 bases removed from V and 8 bases from J, the gap between germline ends came to 16 bases. The length of the CDR3 is 14 residues. CDR3 protein: CASSFQGSVEEAFF. DNA of the CDR3: TGTGCCAGCAGTTTTCAGGGGTCGGTTGAGGAAGCTTTCTTT.

This clonotype showed up just a few times. The chain carries TRBV5-5 and TRBJ1-6; TRBD1 agrees at 8 bases. CDR3 length: 15 amino acids. Per germline, CDR1 SGHKS and CDR2 YYEKEE (reference sequence). With 2 bases clipped from V and 10 bases from J, the junction kept 8 bases outside the gene matches. The CDR3 loop is CASSFSTGAGSPLHF. Here the CDR3 DNA reads TGTGCCAGCAGCTTCTCGACAGGGGCCGGATCACCCCTCCACTTT.

On this clonotype itself: This may stem from a read error, because a much larger clone lies one nucleotide away. The chain recombines TRBV21-1 with TRBJ2-7; the table's D call of TRBD2 was not tested on the DNA. TRBV21-1 is a known pseudogene. The length of the CDR3 is 13 residues. This CDR3 is CASTRDSVGEQYF. The DNA of the CDR3 is TGTGCCAGCACGCGGGACTCCGTTGGCGAGCAGTACTTC.

At least ten counts were recorded for this clonotype. V gene TRBV6-1 combines with J gene TRBJ2-5; 11 bases align to TRBD2. V shed 6 bases, J shed 2 bases, and the junction held 5 bases outside the gene matches. The CDR3 runs to 15 residues. The germline CDR1 and CDR2 sequences are MNHNS and SASEGT. CDR3 region: CASSVTSGSQETQYF. The CDR3 DNA reads as TGTGCCAGCAGCGTTACTAGCGGGAGTCAAGAGACCCAGTACTTC.

This clonotype was detected only a few times. The rearrangement links TRBV28 to TRBJ1-4, with 9 bases lining up with TRBD1. CDR3 length: 17 residues. CDR1 MDHEN and CDR2 SYDVKM come from the germline V gene. The trim removed 10 bases at V and 5 bases at J, leaving 17 bases unmatched. CDR3 bases: TGTGCCACCATACCGGGACAGGGAGTCCTAGTGAATGAAAAACTGTTTTTT. Protein product: CATIPGQGVLVNEKLFF.

This clonotype appeared many times. The chain couples TRBV11-3 to TRBJ2-3; the match to TRBD1 covers 7 bases. This CDR3 has 18 residues. Germline trimming cut 4 bases from V and 1 base from J; bases unmatched to any gene: 14. CDR1 SGHNT and CDR2 YENEEA come from the germline V gene. The CDR3 DNA reads as TGTGCCAGCAGCTCCCGCCAAGGGGGCTCTTTTGGCACAGATACGCAGTATTTT. Its translation is CASSSRQGGSFGTDTQYF. Full variable domain (rest looked up from reference TRBV11-3 and TRBJ2-3): EAGVVQSPRYKIIEKKQPVAFWCNPISGHNTLYWYLQNLGQGPELLIRYENEEAVDDSQLPKDRFSAERLKGVDSTLKIQPAELGDSAVYLCASSSRQGGSFGTDTQYFGPGTRLTVL.

In its sample, this clonotype was seen a few times. The J gene is TRBJ2-2, the V gene TRBV6-5; D tentatively reads TRBD1 or TRBD2 (6 bases each). Germline V CDR1 and CDR2: MNHEY, SVGAGI. The CDR3 consists of 15 residues. The V and J ends lost 2 bases and 4 bases respectively, with 11 bases between them. CDR3 amino acids: CASSYGGQGTGELFF. DNA of the CDR3: TGTGCCAGCAGTTACGGGGGGCAGGGCACCGGGGAGCTGTTTTTT.

The chain couples TRBV7-9 to TRBJ2-1; TRBD1 might be the D (5 bases). The CDR3 runs 14 residues. The V gene lost 8 bases and the J gene lost 1 base, with 12 bases spanning the gap. CDR1 is SEHNR and CDR2 is FQNEAQ in the germline V gene (reference sequence). In DNA, the CDR3 is TGTGCCAGCTTGGACACCCGATCCTACAATGAGCAGTTCTTC. Its protein is CASLDTRSYNEQFF.

The table lists this clonotype with a few counts. The gene calls are TRBV5-1 and TRBJ1-2; 9 bases match TRBD1. Germline CDR1 reads SGHRS; CDR2 reads YFSETQ. J was trimmed by 8 bases and V by 4 bases; bases with no gene match: 9. This CDR3 has 14 residues. The CDR3 nucleotides are TGCGCCAGCAGCATCCTACAGGGGGCCGGGGGCTACACCTTC. It codes for CASSILQGAGGYTF.

This clonotype was seen more than once but under ten times. CDR3 loop: CASSPQGRETQYF. DNA of the CDR3: TGTGCCAGCTCACCACAGGGTCGCGAGACCCAGTACTTC. V and J are TRBV18 and TRBJ2-7; D is unresolved. With the DNA end fitting TRBJ2-5 better, the J assignment may be wrong. The length of the CDR3 is 13 residues. Germline assignment: CDR1 KGHSH and CDR2 LQKENI.

This chain connects TRBV13 to TRBJ2-3; D may correspond to TRBD1 or TRBD2 (6 bases each). Germline CDR1 is PRHDT and CDR2 is FYEKMQ (reference sequence). V was cut by 3 bases and J by 2 bases, with 9 bases left in between. CDR3 length: 14 amino acids. The DNA for the CDR3 is TGTGCCAGCAGCTTCAGGGGACTCACAGATACGCAGTATTTT. Encoded protein: CASSFRGLTDTQYF.

This sequence joins TRBV27 and TRBJ2-1; D may be TRBD1 (6 bases). The CDR3 runs to 12 residues. The germline V and J ends were trimmed by 10 bases and 4 bases, with 11 bases remaining between them. Germline V CDR1 and CDR2: MNHEY, SMNVEV (reference sequence). The CDR3 loop reads CATVGQYNEQFF. The CDR3 DNA reads as TGTGCCACCGTGGGACAATACAATGAGCAGTTCTTC.

Comment on this clonotype: A far larger clone is off by one base, so a read error is likely. This chain joins TRBV27 and TRBJ2-5; possibly TRBD1 or TRBD2 for D (5 bases each). The J call may be faulty, since TRBJ2-7 better matches the DNA end. Germline V gene lookup returns CDR1 MNHEY and CDR2 SMNVEV (reference sequence). The length of the CDR3 is 13 residues. The CDR3, as DNA: TGTGCCAGCAGTTATCGGGGCTCCCACGAGCAGTACTTC. This gives the protein CASSYRGSHEQYF.

This clonotype has ten or more counts. The chain carries TRBV6-1 and TRBJ2-7; D possibly corresponds to TRBD2 (6 bases). Trimming cost V 6 bases and J 4 bases, with 19 bases left between them. CDR1 is MNHNS, CDR2 SASEGT, per germline. The length of the CDR3 is 15 residues. CDR3 loop: CASSSRLGLNYEQYF. CDR3 DNA: TGTGCCAGCAGCTCAAGACTGGGACTGAATTACGAGCAGTACTTC.